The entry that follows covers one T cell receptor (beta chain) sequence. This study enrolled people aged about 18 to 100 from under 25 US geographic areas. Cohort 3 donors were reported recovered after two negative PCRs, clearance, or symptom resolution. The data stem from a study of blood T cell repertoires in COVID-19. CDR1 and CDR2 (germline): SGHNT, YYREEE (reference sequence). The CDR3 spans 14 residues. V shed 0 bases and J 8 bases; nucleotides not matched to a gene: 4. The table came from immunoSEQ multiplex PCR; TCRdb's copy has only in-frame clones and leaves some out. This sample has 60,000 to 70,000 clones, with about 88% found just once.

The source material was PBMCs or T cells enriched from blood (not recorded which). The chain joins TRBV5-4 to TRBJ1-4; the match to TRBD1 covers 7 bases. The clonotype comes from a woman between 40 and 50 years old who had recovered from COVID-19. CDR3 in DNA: TGTGCCAGCAGCTTGGGACAGGGCGGGGAAAAACTGTTTTTT. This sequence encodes CASSLGQGGEKLFF.